The rows below give T cell receptor beta chains drawn from one sample of a study of blood T cell repertoires in COVID-19. Using immunoSEQ multiplex PCR, the repertoire was profiled, and TCRdb retains in-frame clones only, with some absent. In the table there are approximately 300,000 clones, roughly 91% of which are singletons. The sample consisted of peripheral blood. The receptors stem from a man aged 50 to 60 with active or convalescent COVID-19. Both conserved end residues are part of each CDR3. A D gene is named only where the DNA matches it firmly. Clone sizes are given selectively: once, few, many, or a class where the clone is expanded.

d_gene,abundance,v_gene,j_gene,CDR3nt,CDR3aa
TRBD1,.,TRBV28,TRBJ2-4,TGTGCCAGCAGTTTAAGACGTGGAGACAGGGAGTCCACCAAAAACATTCAGTACTTC,CASSLRRGDRESTKNIQYF
TRBD2,.,TRBV7-9,TRBJ2-1,TGTGCCAGCAGCTTAGGGGCGGGGGGGCCCGTTGGCAATGAGCAGTTCTTC,CASSLGAGGPVGNEQFF
.,.,TRBV9,TRBJ1-6,TGTGCCAGCAGCGTCCTAGATTCACCCCTCCACTTT,CASSVLDSPLHF
.,.,TRBV2,TRBJ1-1,TGTGCCAGCAGGAGTCGCCTCGACACTGAAGCTTTCTTT,CASRSRLDTEAFF
TRBD1,.,TRBV2,TRBJ2-1,TGTGCCAGCAACCCTCTGACAGGGGGCGATGAGCAGTTCTTC,CASNPLTGGDEQFF
.,.,TRBV2,TRBJ1-1,TGTGCCAGCAGTGATTTAGTGGCAGGTAACACTGAAGCTTTCTTT,CASSDLVAGNTEAFF
.,few,TRBV11-1,TRBJ1-1,TGTGCCAGCAGCCTTACAGGGTCCCCTGAAGCTTTCTTT,CASSLTGSPEAFF
TRBD2,.,TRBV2,TRBJ2-2,TGTGCCAGCACAGGGGAGCTAGCGGGACTCGCCGGGGAGCTGTTTTTT,CASTGELAGLAGELFF
TRBD1,.,TRBV28,TRBJ2-1,TGTGCCAGCAGTTCTACAGGGGTTATTGGTCTTTTTGAGCAGTTCTTC,CASSSTGVIGLFEQFF
.,.,TRBV4-3,TRBJ2-5,TGCGCCAGCAGCCAAGGTCTAGCCCAAGAGACCCAGTACTTC,CASSQGLAQETQYF
TRBD1,.,TRBV28,TRBJ1-2,TGTGCCAGCAGTCCCCCTCAGACAGGGGAAGGATATGGCTACACCTTC,CASSPPQTGEGYGYTF
TRBD1,.,TRBV7-9,TRBJ1-4,TGTGCCAGCAGCGTCGGGTGGACAGGGGGCGCTGGAGGTGAAAAACTGTTTTTT,CASSVGWTGGAGGEKLFF
.,.,TRBV6-5,TRBJ2-3,TGTGCCAGCAGCCTCCGGGGAGATACGCAGTATTTT,CASSLRGDTQYF
.,.,TRBV2,TRBJ2-5,TGTGCCAGCACCAGGGACATCGAAGAGACCCAGTACTTC,CASTRDIEETQYF
.,.,TRBV7-2,TRBJ1-1,TGTGCCAGCAGCTCATGGGAGGAGGGAACTGAAGCTTTCTTT,CASSSWEEGTEAFF
TRBD1,few,TRBV6-5,TRBJ2-7,TGTGCCAGCACCCGGACAGGACTCTCCTACGAGCAGTACTTC,CASTRTGLSYEQYF
.,.,TRBV7-2,TRBJ1-3,TGTGCCAGCAGCTTAGTTCCAGGGACAGGAAACACCATATATTTT,CASSLVPGTGNTIYF
.,few,TRBV28,TRBJ1-5,TGTGCCAGCAGTTGGATACAGGGTAGCAGGCAGCCCCAGCATTTT,CASSWIQGSRQPQHF
.,.,TRBV12-3/TRBV12-4,TRBJ1-4,TGTGCCAGCAGTTTGGTAGAAGAAAAACTGTTTTTT,CASSLVEEKLFF
.,.,TRBV5-6,TRBJ1-5,TGTGCCAGCAGCTTCGGTTATAGCAATCAGCCCCAGCATTTT,CASSFGYSNQPQHF
.,.,TRBV6-5,TRBJ1-2,TGTGCCAGCAGCCCGGACAGCTATGGCTACACCTTC,CASSPDSYGYTF
.,.,TRBV5-1,TRBJ1-3,TGCGCCAGCAGCTTGGGCGGGAGCGCCCGGAACTCTGGAAACACCATATATTTT,CASSLGGSARNSGNTIYF
TRBD2,.,TRBV11-2,TRBJ2-1,TGTGCCAGCAGCCCGTGGACTAGCGGGGGAGGGGTCTACAATGAGCAGTTCTTC,CASSPWTSGGGVYNEQFF
TRBD1,.,TRBV6-2/TRBV6-3,TRBJ1-5,TGTGCCAGCAGTTACGACAGGGGAGGTCGGAGCAATCAGCCCCAGCATTTT,CASSYDRGGRSNQPQHF
.,.,TRBV6-5,TRBJ2-2,TGTGCCAGCAGTTACGGGAAGGGGACCGGGGAGCTGTTTTTT,CASSYGKGTGELFF
.,.,TRBV7-2,TRBJ2-5,TGTGCCAGCAGCCCCCCGGGACTCGTAGAGACCCAGTACTTC,CASSPPGLVETQYF
.,few,TRBV6-5,TRBJ1-6,TGTGCCAGTCAAATAGCCTATAATTCACCCCTCCACTTT,CASQIAYNSPLHF
TRBD1,.,TRBV6-6,TRBJ1-5,TGTGCCAGCAGCCCACGGAGCAGGGGGAATCAGCCCCAGCATTTT,CASSPRSRGNQPQHF
TRBD1,.,TRBV7-2,TRBJ1-6,TGTGCCAGCAGCCCGGGACAGAATAATTCACCCCTCCACTTT,CASSPGQNNSPLHF
TRBD2,.,TRBV27,TRBJ2-2,TGTGCCAGCAGTTTTAGTGGGGGGGGCGGGGAGCTGTTTTTT,CASSFSGGGGELFF
.,.,TRBV6-6,TRBJ1-1,TGTGCCAGCACCGCTGTGGGGCAGTACACTGAAGCTTTCTTT,CASTAVGQYTEAFF
.,.,TRBV27,TRBJ1-5,TGTGCCAGCAGTTTAATCCAGGGGACTCAGCCCCAGCATTTT,CASSLIQGTQPQHF
TRBD1,.,TRBV10-3,TRBJ1-6,TGTGCCATCAGTGAGGTTGGCGGGACAGGGGCCTATAATTCACCCCTCCACTTT,CAISEVGGTGAYNSPLHF
.,.,TRBV11-1,TRBJ2-7,TGTGCCAGCAGCTTGAGGAGCTCCTACGAGCAGTACTTC,CASSLRSSYEQYF
TRBD2,.,TRBV18,TRBJ2-1,TGTGCCAGCTCACCCCTCGGCGGGGGGACTTCCTACAATGAGCAGTTCTTC,CASSPLGGGTSYNEQFF
.,once,TRBV4-3,TRBJ1-2,TGCGCCAGCAGCCAAGACAACAGAAATTCCTATGGCTACACCTTC,CASSQDNRNSYGYTF